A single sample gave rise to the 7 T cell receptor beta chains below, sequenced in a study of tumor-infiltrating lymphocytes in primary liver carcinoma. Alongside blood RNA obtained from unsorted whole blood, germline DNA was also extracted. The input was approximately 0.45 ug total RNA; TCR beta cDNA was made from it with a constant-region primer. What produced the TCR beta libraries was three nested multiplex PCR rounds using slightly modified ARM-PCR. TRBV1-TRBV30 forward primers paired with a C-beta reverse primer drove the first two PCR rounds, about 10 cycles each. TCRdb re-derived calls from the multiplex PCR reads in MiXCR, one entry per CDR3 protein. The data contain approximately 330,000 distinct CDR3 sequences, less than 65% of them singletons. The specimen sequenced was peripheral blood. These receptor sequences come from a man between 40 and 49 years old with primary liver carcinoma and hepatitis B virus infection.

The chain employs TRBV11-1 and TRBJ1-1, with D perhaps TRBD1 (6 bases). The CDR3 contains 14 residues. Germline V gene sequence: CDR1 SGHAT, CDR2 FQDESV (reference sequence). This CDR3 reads CDGSKGQPGTEAFF. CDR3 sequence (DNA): TGTGACGGCAGCAAAGGACAGCCGGGAACTGAAGCTTTCTTT.

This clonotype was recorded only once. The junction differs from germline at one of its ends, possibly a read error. CDR3 residues: CASSLLREFYDEQFF. In nucleotides, the CDR3 is TGTGCCAGCAGCTTACTGCGGGAGTTCTACGATGAGCAATTCTTC. The rearrangement links TRBV11-2 to TRBJ2-1; 7 positions agree with TRBD2. This CDR3 comprises 15 residues. From germline, CDR1 is SGHAT and CDR2 FQNNGV.

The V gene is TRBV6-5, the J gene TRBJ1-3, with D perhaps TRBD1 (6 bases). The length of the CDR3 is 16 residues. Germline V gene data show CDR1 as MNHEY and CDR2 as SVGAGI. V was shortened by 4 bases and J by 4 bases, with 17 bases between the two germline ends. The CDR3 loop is CASSSEGGLSGNTIYF. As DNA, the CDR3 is TGTGCCAGCAGTTCCGAAGGGGGGCTCTCCGGAAACACCATATATTTT.

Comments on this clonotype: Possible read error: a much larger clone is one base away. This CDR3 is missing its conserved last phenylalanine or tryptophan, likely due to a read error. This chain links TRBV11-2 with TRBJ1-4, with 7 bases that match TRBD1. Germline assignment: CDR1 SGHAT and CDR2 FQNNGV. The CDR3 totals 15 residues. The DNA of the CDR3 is TGTGCCAGCAGCTTAATGGGACAGACTAATGGAAAACTGTTTATT. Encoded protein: CASSLMGQTNGKLFI.

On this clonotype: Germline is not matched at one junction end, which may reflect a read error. In DNA form, the CDR3 reads TGTGCCAGCAGCATAGATGCAGGGGAGGAAAATGAGCAGTTCTTC. It codes for CASSIDAGEENEQFF. The chain carries TRBV11-3 and TRBJ2-1; possibly TRBD1 or TRBD2 for D (6 bases each). The CDR3 has 15 amino acids. The germline CDR1 and CDR2 sequences are SGHNT and YENEEA.

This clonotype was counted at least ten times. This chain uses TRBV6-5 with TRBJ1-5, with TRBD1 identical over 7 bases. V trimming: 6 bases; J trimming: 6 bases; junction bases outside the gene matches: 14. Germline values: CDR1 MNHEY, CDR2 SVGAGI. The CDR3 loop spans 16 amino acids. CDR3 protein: CASSSEGAGQGQPQHF. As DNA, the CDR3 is TGTGCCAGCAGCTCCGAGGGGGCGGGGCAGGGTCAGCCCCAGCATTTT.

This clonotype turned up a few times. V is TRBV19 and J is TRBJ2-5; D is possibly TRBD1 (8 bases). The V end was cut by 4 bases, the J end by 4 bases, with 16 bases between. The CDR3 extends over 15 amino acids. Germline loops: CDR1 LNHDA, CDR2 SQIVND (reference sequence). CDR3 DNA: TGTGCCAGTAGTAAGGTGACAGGGGAGGGAGAGACCCAGTACTTC. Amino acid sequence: CASSKVTGEGETQYF.